The 14 T cell receptor beta chains below were found in one sample sequenced in a study of shared clonotypes between healthy human individuals. Libraries were prepared by immunoSEQ multiplex PCR; TCRdb keeps only in-frame clonotypes and omits some of them. The sample lists approximately 1.5 million clones; around 98% were seen once. Specimen: naive CD4+ T cells sorted from blood. Subset of the sample: CD45RA+ positively selected. The receptors originated from a man aged 25-45 years in good health.

J is TRBJ1-4 and V is TRBV29-1; tentatively, D is TRBD1 (5 bases). This CDR3 contains 13 residues. The germline CDR1 and CDR2 sequences are SQVTM and ANQGSEA. V was shortened by 4 bases and J by 8 bases, with 14 bases between the two germline ends. The CDR3: CSVVAGSGEKLFF. The CDR3 coding sequence is TGCAGCGTTGTAGCAGGGTCCGGGGAAAAACTGTTTTTT.

CDR3 nucleotides: TGTGCCTGGAAGCACCGGGACAGGGGGCCAGGACAGCCCCAGCATTTT. Protein sequence: CAWKHRDRGPGQPQHF. This chain connects TRBV30 to TRBJ1-5; 12 bases line up with TRBD1. From germline, CDR1 is GTSNPN and CDR2 SVGIG (reference sequence). V shed 4 bases and J 7 bases; nucleotides not matched to a gene: 11. The length of the CDR3 is 16 residues. Based on the CDR3 plus reference TRBV30 and TRBJ1-5, the full variable domain is SQTIHQWPATLVQPVGSPLSLECTVEGTSNPNLYWYRQAAGRGLQLLFYSVGIGQISSEVPQNLSASRPQDRQFILSSKKLLLSDSGFYLCAWKHRDRGPGQPQHFGDGTRLSIL.

The chain combines TRBV29-1 with TRBJ1-2, with a weak D call TRBD1 (5 bases). CDR1 and CDR2 (germline): SQVTM, ANQGSEA. The CDR3 consists of 13 residues. V lost 6 bases and J 4 bases, leaving 15 bases between the germline ends. The CDR3 bases are TGCAGCGTCATAGGAACAGGTACCTATGGCTACACCTTC. It translates to CSVIGTGTYGYTF.

The chain couples TRBV7-2 to TRBJ1-2; no clear D. Germline CDR1 is SGHTA and CDR2 is FQGNSA. CDR3 length: 12 residues. Trimming left V 3 bases short and J 5 bases short, with 7 bases between. In DNA form, the CDR3 reads TGTGCCAGCAGCTTCGCAGGATATGGCTACACCTTC. Its protein is CASSFAGYGYTF. Drawing the rest from reference TRBV7-2 and TRBJ1-2, the complete variable domain is GAGVSQSPSNKVTEKGKDVELRCDPISGHTALYWYRQSLGQGLEFLIYFQGNSAPDKSGLPSDRFSAERTGGSVSTLTIQRTQQEDSAVYLCASSFAGYGYTFGSGTRLTVV.

The chain couples TRBV28 to TRBJ2-7; the match to TRBD1 covers 9 bases. The length of the CDR3 is 16 residues. J gave up 0 bases and V 5 bases, and 8 bases lay outside the gene matches. Germline CDR1 MDHEN, CDR2 SYDVKM. The CDR3 sequence: CASSQPGQGSSYEQYF. As DNA, the CDR3 is TGTGCCAGCAGTCAACCGGGACAGGGTAGCTCCTACGAGCAGTACTTC.

V and J are TRBV27 and TRBJ1-5, with TRBD1 as a possible D gene (5 bases). CDR1 MNHEY and CDR2 SMNVEV come from the germline V gene (reference sequence). This CDR3 is built from 17 residues. V was trimmed by 4 bases and J by 2 bases, leaving 18 bases between them. In nucleotides, the CDR3 is TGTGCCAGCAGTTCCCTCCTTGGGGCCGGGGGCAATCAGCCCCAGCATTTT. Its translation: CASSSLLGAGGNQPQHF.

CDR3 sequence: CASSLSGERGYEQYF. CDR3 DNA: TGTGCCAGCAGTTTGAGCGGGGAGCGGGGTTACGAGCAGTACTTC. The chain recombines TRBV28 with TRBJ2-7, with TRBD2 identical over 7 bases. Per the germline V gene, CDR1 is MDHEN and CDR2 is SYDVKM. V was pared by 3 bases and J by 4 bases, with 9 bases of the junction left unmatched. This CDR3 is 15 amino acids long.

The rearrangement joins TRBV5-5 to TRBJ2-7, with D perhaps TRBD1 (5 bases). The CDR3 totals 12 residues. Looked up from germline, CDR1 is SGHKS and CDR2 is YYEKEE (reference sequence). Trimming cost V 2 bases and J 5 bases, with 8 bases left between them. The CDR3 sequence is CASSLTGHEQYF. The CDR3 DNA reads TGTGCCAGCAGCTTAACAGGCCACGAGCAGTACTTC.

The V and J genes are TRBV29-1 and TRBJ2-1; D unclear. This CDR3 has 15 residues. Germline-derived CDR1 and CDR2 are SQVTM and ANQGSEA. The V gene lost 4 bases and the J gene lost 7 bases, with 20 bases spanning the gap. The CDR3 spells CSVGRQLTKENEQFF. DNA of the CDR3: TGCAGCGTTGGAAGGCAGTTAACCAAAGAAAATGAGCAGTTCTTC.

The chain carries TRBV10-3 and TRBJ1-2, with 9 bases identical to TRBD1. The CDR3 extends over 12 amino acids. Germline CDR1 ENHRY, CDR2 SYGVKD. The V and J ends lost 10 bases and 4 bases, in that order; junction bases with no gene match: 4. The CDR3 sequence is CATDRGIYGYTF. The CDR3 DNA is TGTGCCACCGACAGGGGGATCTATGGCTACACCTTC.

This chain joins TRBV29-1 and TRBJ1-2; D is uncertain. CDR3 length: 13 amino acids. The V and J ends lost 7 bases and 4 bases respectively, with 16 bases between them. The germline V gene encodes CDR1 SQVTM and CDR2 ANQGSEA. CDR3 nucleotides: TGCAGCGCCTCCTCCCTCCCCATCTATGGCTACACCTTC. It codes for CSASSLPIYGYTF.

The chain is built from TRBV28 and TRBJ2-2, with 7 bases identical to TRBD1. J was trimmed by 7 bases and V by 2 bases; bases with no gene match: 10. CDR3 size: 16 residues. CDR1 and CDR2 (germline): MDHEN, SYDVKM. CDR3 loop: CASSLQPTGANGELFF. In DNA, the CDR3 is TGTGCCAGCAGTTTACAACCCACAGGGGCGAACGGGGAGCTGTTTTTT.

This clone was observed once. The V and J genes are TRBV18 and TRBJ2-4; 8 nucleotides align to TRBD1. CDR1 is KGHSH, CDR2 LQKENI, per germline. Germline trimming cut 3 bases from V and 1 base from J; bases unmatched to any gene: 11. This CDR3 contains 18 residues. The CDR3 reads CASSPRLPGQAAKNIQYF. CDR3 nucleotides: TGTGCCAGCTCACCTAGGCTCCCGGGACAGGCGGCCAAAAACATTCAGTACTTC.

The gene calls are TRBV28 and TRBJ2-5, with D perhaps being TRBD1 or TRBD2 (5 bases each). V lost 8 bases and J 2 bases, leaving 15 bases between the germline ends. The germline V gene encodes CDR1 MDHEN and CDR2 SYDVKM. The CDR3 is 14 amino acids. The CDR3 DNA is TGTGCCAGCGAGACAGCGGCAGGACAAGAGACCCAGTACTTC. This translates into CASETAAGQETQYF.